The 15 T cell receptor beta chains reported below all come from one sample, sequenced in a study of CD8+CD57+ T cells in acquired aplastic anemia. For sequencing, patients were chosen who had shown expansion of CD8+CD57+ cells by flow cytometry. CDR3 and TCR beta VDJ profiling relied on a genomic DNA template. TCRdb passed the reads through MiXCR, listing each CDR3 protein once. The sample shows hundreds of thousands of distinct CDR3 sequences, about a third of them seen only once. Sequencing used sorted CD4+, CD8+, or CD8+CD57+ T cells (not recorded which) from PBMCs. The receptors stem from a human donor with aplastic anemia.

This sequence joins TRBV19 and TRBJ2-1; D unclear. The CDR3 loop spans 11 amino acids. V lost 3 bases, J lost 9 bases, and 6 bases lay in between. In germline, CDR1 is LNHDA, CDR2 SQIVND (reference sequence). The CDR3 reads CASSIAAEQFF. For the CDR3, the DNA is TGTGCCAGTAGTATTGCGGCTGAGCAGTTCTTC.

This chain uses TRBV6-1 with TRBJ2-1; 11 nucleotides agree with TRBD1. The CDR3 spans 16 residues. V lost 7 bases, J lost 7 bases, and 12 bases stayed unmatched. The germline gives CDR1 MNHNS, CDR2 SASEGT. The CDR3 sequence is CASTLWRGQGVNEQFF. The CDR3 coding sequence is TGTGCCAGCACTCTCTGGAGGGGACAGGGGGTAAATGAGCAGTTCTTC.

Ten or more counts support this clonotype. V is TRBV10-2 and J is TRBJ1-2; no clear D gene. This CDR3 is built from 16 residues. V lost 6 bases and J lost 3, with 20 bases in between. Germline V CDR1 and CDR2: WSHSY, SAAADI. The CDR3 DNA reads TGCGCCAGCAGGGACTCGAGTAGGGTTGGAGACTATGGCTACACCTTC. This translates into CASRDSSRVGDYGYTF.

Details on this clonotype: One end of the junction is discordant with germline, which a read error may explain. The J gene is TRBJ1-6, the V gene TRBV10-3, with TRBD1 matching over 8 bases. Germline V gene data show CDR1 as ENHRY and CDR2 as SYGVKD. This CDR3 is built from 15 residues. The CDR3 sequence is CASSGQGIRNSPLHF. The CDR3, as DNA: TGTGCCAGCAGTGGACAGGGTATAAGAAATTCACCCCTCCACTTT.

This clonotype was recorded many times. This chain joins TRBV19 and TRBJ1-5; 7 bases line up with TRBD1. This CDR3 is 16 amino acids long. CDR1 and CDR2 (germline): LNHDA, SQIVND (reference sequence). With V trimmed by 4 bases and J by 0 bases, 6 bases remained unmatched. The CDR3 here is CASSTPGQPSNQPQHF. The CDR3 bases are TGTGCCAGTAGTACTCCGGGACAGCCTAGCAATCAGCCCCAGCATTTT.

This rearrangement joins TRBV7-3 to TRBJ2-1; 11 bases fit TRBD2. Unmatched junction bases numbered 4, after V lost 0 bases and J lost 9 bases. This CDR3 spans 15 amino acids. Germline-derived CDR1 and CDR2 are SGHTA and FQGTGA. This chain's CDR3 is CASSLTLAGVVEQFF. CDR3 sequence (DNA): TGTGCCAGCAGCTTAACACTAGCGGGAGTGGTTGAGCAGTTCTTC.

The chain employs TRBV6-4 and TRBJ2-2, with no clear D. Germline loops: CDR1 MRHNA, CDR2 SNTAGT. The CDR3 is 17 residues long. Trimming took 6 bases from V and 4 from J, leaving 21 bases between them. The CDR3 sequence: CASSNSRVGLGTGELFF. Here the CDR3 DNA reads TGTGCCAGCAGCAACTCTCGGGTGGGTCTTGGCACCGGGGAGCTGTTTTTT.

Written as DNA, the CDR3 is TGCGCCAGCAGCCAAGGATCATGGGTCGTTGAGCAGTTCTTC. This codes for CASSQGSWVVEQFF. The chain combines TRBV4-1 with TRBJ2-1, with unresolved D. The ends were cut back, 1 base at V and 9 bases at J, with 13 bases in the middle. The germline CDR1 and CDR2 sequences are MGHRA and YSYEKL. The CDR3 loop spans 14 amino acids.

The V call is TRBV9, the J call TRBJ2-1; maybe TRBD1 (6 bases). The CDR3 has 16 residues. CDR1 and CDR2 (germline): SGDLS, YYNGEE. The V gene lost 4 bases and the J gene lost 4 bases, with 18 bases spanning the gap. CDR3 sequence: CASSLTGQPRYNEQFF. The CDR3 DNA sequence: TGTGCCAGCAGCCTTACCGGACAGCCCCGATACAATGAGCAGTTCTTC.

The V and J genes are TRBV6-5 and TRBJ1-1; 7 nucleotides agree with TRBD1. The trim removed 3 bases at V and 2 bases at J, leaving 9 bases unmatched. Germline V gene lookup returns CDR1 MNHEY and CDR2 SVGAGI. The CDR3 covers 16 residues. CDR3 amino acids: CASSYEQGPLNTEAFF. The DNA of the CDR3 is TGTGCCAGCAGTTATGAACAGGGGCCTTTAAACACTGAAGCTTTCTTT.

There are many counts of this clonotype. The chain links TRBV2 to TRBJ1-1, with D perhaps TRBD1 (6 bases). V lost 6 bases to trimming and J lost 1 base, with 15 bases between them. The length of the CDR3 is 15 residues. Germline CDR1 reads SNHLY; CDR2 reads FYNNEI. This chain's CDR3 is CASSPPSGQNTEAFF. CDR3 nucleotide sequence: TGTGCCAGCAGCCCCCCCTCGGGACAGAACACTGAAGCTTTCTTT.

The CDR3 DNA reads TGTGCCAGCAGTAAAGACAGGTCCATGAACACTGAAGCTTTCTTT. Residues: CASSKDRSMNTEAFF. This rearrangement joins TRBV27 to TRBJ1-1; weak D call: TRBD1 (6 bases). Germline assignment: CDR1 MNHEY and CDR2 SMNVEV (reference sequence). This CDR3 contains 15 residues. Trimming removed 5 bases from V and 0 bases from J, with 13 bases in between.

There are a few counts of this clonotype. The chain couples TRBV7-3 to TRBJ2-1; no definite D call. The CDR3 consists of 14 residues. The V gene's germline CDR1 is SGHTA and CDR2 FQGTGA. V lost 4 bases and J lost 1, with 8 bases in between. The CDR3 protein is CASSSVASYNEQFF. CDR3 DNA sequence: TGTGCCAGCAGCTCGGTTGCGTCCTACAATGAGCAGTTCTTC. The full variable domain, with the rest looked up from reference TRBV7-3 and TRBJ2-1, is GAGVSQTPSNKVTEKGKYVELRCDPISGHTALYWYRQSLGQGPEFLIYFQGTGAADDSGLPNDRFFAVRPEGSVSTLKIQRTERGDSAVYLCASSSVASYNEQFFGPGTRLTVL.

This clonotype was found many times. This chain links TRBV15 with TRBJ2-1; the D gene could be TRBD1 or TRBD2 (5 bases each). Germline V gene sequence: CDR1 LNHNV, CDR2 YYDKDF (reference sequence). This CDR3 is 15 amino acids long. V lost 8 bases and J 3 bases, leaving 17 bases between the germline ends. DNA for the CDR3: TGTGCCACCGCTAAGGGGCGGGCGGACTACAATGAGCAGTTCTTC. This sequence encodes CATAKGRADYNEQFF.

This clonotype has only a few counts. This sequence joins TRBV19 and TRBJ1-1; 8 bases match TRBD1. There are 16 residues in the CDR3. From germline, CDR1 is LNHDA and CDR2 SQIVND (reference sequence). J gave up 4 bases and V 6 bases, and 13 bases lay outside the gene matches. The CDR3 loop is CASSPSRQGAGTEAFF. For the CDR3, the DNA is TGTGCCAGTAGCCCATCACGCCAGGGGGCTGGCACTGAAGCTTTCTTT.